These T cell receptor beta chains were read from a single sample in a study of T cell responses to AZD1222 COVID-19 vaccine. Here immunoSEQ multiplex PCR was the method, and the copy in TCRdb shows in-frame clones only, minus some. The sample lists over 85,000 clones, roughly 83% occurring once. The specimen was peripheral blood, collected on day 0 of AZD1222 vaccination. All receptors derive from an adult in good health. CDR3s include the opening cysteine and the closing phenylalanine or tryptophan. The D gene is left open where the match is weak. Size is omitted from some rows. Given values are once, few, many or a class for expanded clones.

CDR3: CASSIKGADGYTF
DNA: TGTGCCAGTAGTATCAAGGGGGCTGATGGCTACACCTTC
D: TRBD1
V: TRBV19
size: .
J: TRBJ1-2

CDR3: CATSRDVYPGEGGYF
DNA: TGTGCCACCAGCAGAGATGTCTATCCGGGAGAAGGGGGATATTTT
D: .
V: TRBV15
size: .
J: TRBJ1-3

CDR3: CASNSPRGLNYGYTF
DNA: TGTGCCAGTAACTCCCCCAGGGGCCTTAACTATGGCTACACCTTC
D: .
V: TRBV19
size: .
J: TRBJ1-2

CDR3: CASSELSGGVKNIQYF
DNA: TGTGCCAGCAGTGAACTCTCAGGGGGGGTTAAAAACATTCAGTACTTC
D: .
V: TRBV6-1
size: .
J: TRBJ2-4

CDR3: CASSLDGPNSPLHF
DNA: TGTGCCAGCAGCCTGGACGGGCCTAATTCACCCCTCCACTTT
D: .
V: TRBV7-2
size: .
J: TRBJ1-6

CDR3: CAGPRGYTF
DNA: TGTGCCGGGCCCAGGGGCTACACCTTC
D: .
V: TRBV30
size: .
J: TRBJ1-2

CDR3: CASSYTDSGNTIYF
DNA: TGTGCCAGCAGCTATACTGACTCTGGAAACACCATATATTTT
D: .
V: TRBV9
size: .
J: TRBJ1-3

CDR3: CASSLGQYNQPQHF
DNA: TGTGCCAGCAGCTTGGGACAGTACAATCAGCCCCAGCATTTT
D: .
V: TRBV5-6
size: .
J: TRBJ1-5

CDR3: CASSPLVLAGDTGELFF
DNA: TGTGCCAGCAGTCCACTCGTACTAGCGGGAGACACCGGGGAGCTGTTTTTT
D: TRBD2
V: TRBV6-2/TRBV6-3
size: .
J: TRBJ2-2

CDR3: CASQARLAGTGELFF
DNA: TGTGCCAGTCAAGCGAGACTAGCTGGCACCGGGGAGCTGTTTTTT
D: TRBD2
V: TRBV6-1
size: once
J: TRBJ2-2

CDR3: CASSKRTGWETQYF
DNA: TGTGCCAGCAGCAAAAGGACAGGGTGGGAGACCCAGTACTTC
D: .
V: TRBV21-1
size: .
J: TRBJ2-5

CDR3: CASSSFPRQGRQPQHF
DNA: TGTGCCAGCAGTTCCTTCCCCCGACAGGGACGTCAGCCCCAGCATTTT
D: TRBD1
V: TRBV28
size: .
J: TRBJ1-5

CDR3: CASSSTIGVYGYGYTF
DNA: TGTGCCAGCAGTTCGACAATAGGGGTATATGGCTATGGCTACACCTTC
D: .
V: TRBV6-5
size: .
J: TRBJ1-2

CDR3: CATSDLRASGDQETQYF
DNA: TGTGCCACCAGTGATTTGAGGGCTAGCGGGGACCAAGAGACCCAGTACTTC
D: TRBD2
V: TRBV24-1
size: .
J: TRBJ2-5

CDR3: CASSQPGTGSSYEQYF
DNA: TGTGCCAGCAGTCAGCCCGGGACAGGTAGCTCCTACGAGCAGTACTTC
D: TRBD1
V: TRBV28
size: .
J: TRBJ2-7

CDR3: CASSIGSGYGYEQYF
DNA: TGTGCCAGTAGTATTGGTTCCGGGTATGGGTACGAGCAGTACTTC
D: .
V: TRBV19
size: .
J: TRBJ2-7

CDR3: CASSRGLAGGFSSYNEQFF
DNA: TGTGCCAGCTCGCGCGGACTAGCGGGAGGTTTCAGCTCCTACAATGAGCAGTTCTTC
D: TRBD2
V: TRBV18
size: .
J: TRBJ2-1

CDR3: CASSFPKVGGTEAFF
DNA: TGTGCCAGCAGTTTTCCGAAGGTTGGGGGCACTGAAGCTTTCTTT
D: .
V: TRBV28
size: .
J: TRBJ1-1

CDR3: CASSPGVINQPQHF
DNA: TGTGCCAGTAGCCCGGGAGTGATCAATCAGCCCCAGCATTTT
D: .
V: TRBV19
size: .
J: TRBJ1-5

CDR3: CSVEEGPNTEAFF
DNA: TGCAGCGTTGAGGAAGGCCCGAACACTGAAGCTTTCTTT
D: .
V: TRBV29-1
size: .
J: TRBJ1-1

CDR3: CASSLVARSYEQYF
DNA: TGTGCCAGCAGCCTAGTCGCGAGATCCTACGAGCAGTACTTC
D: .
V: TRBV27
size: .
J: TRBJ2-7

CDR3: CASRVDRGNTEAFF
DNA: TGTGCCAGCAGGGTGGACAGGGGGAACACTGAAGCTTTCTTT
D: TRBD1
V: TRBV7-8
size: .
J: TRBJ1-1

CDR3: CASQGDGGNTIYF
DNA: TGTGCAAGTCAGGGAGACGGGGGAAACACCATATATTTT
D: .
V: TRBV12-2
size: .
J: TRBJ1-3

CDR3: CASSGAGEDTQYF
DNA: TGTGCCAGCTCCGGGGCGGGAGAAGATACGCAGTATTTT
D: TRBD2
V: TRBV10-3
size: .
J: TRBJ2-3

CDR3: CASKGQENTEAFF
DNA: TGTGCCAGCAAGGGGCAGGAAAACACTGAAGCTTTCTTT
D: .
V: TRBV2
size: .
J: TRBJ1-1

CDR3: CASSEDWESPLHF
DNA: TGTGCCAGCAGTGAAGATTGGGAATCACCCCTCCACTTT
D: .
V: TRBV6-4
size: .
J: TRBJ1-6

CDR3: CASSFQGKTQYF
DNA: TGTGCCAGCAGCTTCCAGGGTAAGACCCAGTACTTC
D: .
V: TRBV7-3
size: .
J: TRBJ2-5

CDR3: CSVGVDTQYF
DNA: TGCAGTGTGGGGGTAGATACGCAGTATTTT
D: .
V: TRBV20-1
size: .
J: TRBJ2-3

CDR3: CASSQTDRGTTEAFF
DNA: TGTGCCAGCAGCCAAACGGACAGGGGGACCACTGAAGCTTTCTTT
D: TRBD1
V: TRBV4-2
size: .
J: TRBJ1-1